Following are 10 T cell receptor beta chains from one sample sequenced in a study of T cells after somatic rescue of genetic block. Here immunoSEQ multiplex PCR was the method, and the copy in TCRdb shows in-frame clones only, minus some. This sample has roughly 110,000 clones, with 75% to 95% found just once. Sample: peripheral blood mononuclear cells (PBMCs). These receptor sequences come from a woman aged 18-35 years.

The J gene is TRBJ2-1, the V gene TRBV4-1; D ambiguous. Trimming cost V 4 bases and J 7 bases, with 8 bases left between them. CDR3 length: 12 amino acids. In germline, CDR1 is MGHRA, CDR2 YSYEKL. The CDR3 reads CASSLRSNEQFF. For the CDR3, the DNA is TGCGCCAGCAGCCTTCGTTCGAATGAGCAGTTCTTC.

The chain uses TRBV30 and TRBJ1-6; D uncertain. V gave up 3 bases and J gave up 9 bases, with 12 bases separating them. Germline values: CDR1 GTSNPN, CDR2 SVGIG (reference sequence). The CDR3 spans 13 residues. CDR3 sequence: CAWSSYRGSPLHF. The DNA of the CDR3 is TGTGCCTGGAGCTCCTACCGCGGTTCACCCCTCCACTTT.

V and J are TRBV4-1 and TRBJ1-5; D is possibly TRBD1 (5 bases). Germline CDR1 reads MGHRA; CDR2 reads YSYEKL. V was cut by 4 bases and J by 0 bases, with 22 bases left in between. The CDR3 extends over 19 amino acids. In DNA, the CDR3 is TGCGCCAGCAGCCCCCGGGACTCAAAGGTTGCCCCTAGCAATCAGCCCCAGCATTTT. It encodes CASSPRDSKVAPSNQPQHF.

In its sample, this clone was seen once. The rearrangement joins TRBV11-1 to TRBJ2-5; TRBD1 matches at 7 bases. Trimming took 0 bases from V and 2 from J; bases not matched to a gene: 3. The CDR3 is made up of 15 amino acids. The germline gives CDR1 SGHAT, CDR2 FQDESV (reference sequence). CDR3 coding DNA: TGTGCCAGCAGCTTAGCGAGGGGACAGCAAGAGACCCAGTACTTC. This translates into CASSLARGQQETQYF. The full variable domain, in which reference TRBV11-1 and TRBJ2-5 provide the parts outside the CDR3, is EAEVAQSPRYKITEKSQAVAFWCDPISGHATLYWYRQILGQGPELLVQFQDESVVDDSQLPKDRFSAERLKGVDSTLKIQPAELGDSAMYLCASSLARGQQETQYFGPGTRLLVL.

The genes are TRBV7-6 and TRBJ2-2; D is unclear. The germline CDR1 and CDR2 sequences are SGHVS and FNYEAQ. The CDR3 contains 13 residues. Trimming cost V 6 bases and J 10 bases, with 15 bases left between them. This chain's CDR3 is CASRLDGSAELFF. For the CDR3, the DNA is TGTGCCAGCAGACTCGACGGAAGTGCGGAGCTGTTTTTT.

The chain joins TRBV7-9 to TRBJ1-5, with 10 nucleotides matching TRBD1. CDR1 and CDR2 (germline): SEHNR, FQNEAQ (reference sequence). CDR3 length equals 14 residues. V lost 5 bases, J lost 6 bases, and 4 bases stayed unmatched. This CDR3 reads CASSATGGSQPQHF. The CDR3 DNA sequence: TGTGCCAGCAGCGCGACAGGGGGCAGTCAGCCCCAGCATTTT.

The genes are TRBV9 and TRBJ2-3, with TRBD2 matching over 9 bases. J lost 3 bases, V lost 4 bases, and 12 bases had no gene match. In germline, CDR1 is SGDLS, CDR2 YYNGEE. The CDR3 spans 17 residues. CDR3 in amino acids: CASSSWGSGGYTDTQYF. The CDR3 DNA reads as TGTGCCAGCAGCTCCTGGGGTAGCGGGGGATATACAGATACGCAGTATTTT.

The genes are TRBV18 and TRBJ2-7, with 8 bases identical to TRBD1. This CDR3 contains 15 residues. CDR1 is KGHSH and CDR2 is LQKENI in the germline V gene. With V trimmed by 6 bases and J by 4 bases, 11 bases remained unmatched. This chain's CDR3 is CASSQRGQDPYEQYF. CDR3 in DNA: TGTGCCAGCTCCCAACGGGGACAGGACCCTTACGAGCAGTACTTC. The full variable domain, with the rest looked up from reference TRBV18 and TRBJ2-7, is NAGVMQNPRHLVRRRGQEARLRCSPMKGHSHVYWYRQLPEEGLKFMVYLQKENIIDESGMPKERFSAEFPKEGPSILRIQQVVRGDSAAYFCASSQRGQDPYEQYFGPGTRLTVT.

V gene TRBV6-4 combines with J gene TRBJ2-1; D possibly matches TRBD1 or TRBD2 (5 bases each). Germline V gene lookup returns CDR1 MRHNA and CDR2 SNTAGT. The ends were cut back, 0 bases at V and 2 bases at J, with 11 bases in the middle. The CDR3 length is 16 residues. Here the CDR3 DNA reads TGTGCCAGCAGTGACTCCACAGGACTCACCTACAATGAGCAGTTCTTC. Encoded protein: CASSDSTGLTYNEQFF.

The rearrangement links TRBV5-1 to TRBJ2-7; TRBD2 aligns across 11 bases. J was trimmed by 0 bases and V by 4 bases; bases with no gene match: 6. This CDR3 comprises 16 residues. Germline V lookup: CDR1 SGHRS, CDR2 YFSETQ. In nucleotides, the CDR3 is TGCGCCAGCAGCCCCACGACTAGCGGGGTCTCCTACGAGCAGTACTTC. Its protein product is CASSPTTSGVSYEQYF.